This is a list of T cell receptor beta chains from one sample in a study of blood T cells in healthy people across ages. TCRdb reprocessed the 5' RACE reads via MiXCR and lists one record per CDR3 protein. Counted here are about a million distinct CDR3 sequences, around two fifths occurring once; the ten biggest clones make up around 12%. Input material: blood. The receptors shown here come from a man younger than 30 in good health. Both conserved end residues are part of each CDR3. D genes are given only for firm matches. Clone size appears in some rows only: once, few, many, or a class for an expanded clone.

>NA|NA|TRBJ1-4|TRBV4-3
CASSQDREAANEKLFF
TGCGCCAGCAGCCAAGATCGTGAGGCCGCGAATGAAAAACTGTTTTTT
>few|TRBD1|TRBJ2-5|TRBV29-1
CSVEGQGETQYF
TGCAGCGTTGAAGGACAGGGAGAGACCCAGTACTTC
>once|TRBD2|TRBJ2-7|TRBV5-8
CASSCLAGDEQYF
TGTGCCAGCAGCTGTCTTGCGGGAGACGAGCAGTACTTC
>NA|TRBD1|TRBJ2-2|TRBV27
CASRSGTGYTGELFF
TGTGCCAGTCGGTCCGGGACAGGGTACACCGGGGAGCTGTTTTTT
>many|NA|TRBJ2-3|TRBV28
CASSVSSTDTQYF
TGTGCCAGCAGTGTTTCTAGCACAGATACGCAGTATTTT
>NA|TRBD2|TRBJ2-5|TRBV5-1
CASSWTSSETQYF
TGCGCCAGCAGCTGGACTAGCTCCGAGACCCAGTACTTC
>NA|NA|TRBJ2-5|TRBV27
CASGGGGREQYF
TGTGCCAGCGGTGGAGGGGGTCGAGAGCAGTACTTC
>NA|NA|TRBJ2-1|TRBV12-3/TRBV12-4
CASSLPPGLSSYNEQFF
TGTGCCAGCAGTTTACCCCCAGGACTGAGCTCCTACAATGAGCAGTTCTTC
>NA|NA|TRBJ2-7|TRBV25-1
CAVRTDLREQYF
TGTGCCGTTAGGACGGACTTACGCGAGCAGTACTTC
>once|NA|TRBJ2-3|TRBV5-6
CASSYFAGHSTDTQYF
TGTGCCAGCAGCTACTTTGCGGGACACAGCACAGATACGCAGTATTTT
>NA|NA|TRBJ1-4|TRBV7-2
CASSFSFGFNEKLFF
TGTGCCAGCAGCTTCAGTTTTGGGTTTAATGAAAAACTGTTTTTT
>few|NA|TRBJ2-7|TRBV5-1
CASSLTMTNSYEQYF
TGCGCCAGCAGCTTGACAATGACAAACTCCTACGAGCAGTACTTC
>NA|NA|TRBJ1-1|TRBV12-3/TRBV12-4
CASSFFDTEAFF
TGTGCCAGCAGTTTTTTCGATACGGAAGCTTTCTTT
>few|NA|TRBJ2-5|TRBV25-1
CASSEMETQYF
TGTGCCAGCAGTGAGATGGAGACCCAGTACTTC
>NA|NA|TRBJ2-3|TRBV15
CATSFAGAGDTQYF
TGTGCCACCAGTTTCGCTGGGGCCGGAGATACGCAGTATTTT
>few|TRBD1|TRBJ1-2|TRBV5-1
CASSSYRDSNYGYTF
TGCGCCAGCAGCTCCTACCGGGACAGCAACTATGGCTACACCTTC
>NA|NA|TRBJ1-5|TRBV20-1
CSAPTALNQPQHF
TGCAGTGCCCCGACGGCGCTCAATCAGCCCCAGCATTTT